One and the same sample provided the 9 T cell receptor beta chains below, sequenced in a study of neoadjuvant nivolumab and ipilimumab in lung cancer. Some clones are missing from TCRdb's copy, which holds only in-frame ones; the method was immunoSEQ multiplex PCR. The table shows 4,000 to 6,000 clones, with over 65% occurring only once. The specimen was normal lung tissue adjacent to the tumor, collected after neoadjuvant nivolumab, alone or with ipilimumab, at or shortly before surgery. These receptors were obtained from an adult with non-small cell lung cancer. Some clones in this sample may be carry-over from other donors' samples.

CDR3 loop: CSVVRDTYEQYF. CDR3 nucleotides: TGCAGCGTAGTACGTGACACCTACGAGCAGTACTTC. This chain uses TRBV29-1 with TRBJ2-7; no reliable D call. V dropped 6 bases and J dropped 2 bases, with 11 bases sitting between them. The CDR3 runs 12 residues. Germline V gene data show CDR1 as SQVTM and CDR2 as ANQGSEA.

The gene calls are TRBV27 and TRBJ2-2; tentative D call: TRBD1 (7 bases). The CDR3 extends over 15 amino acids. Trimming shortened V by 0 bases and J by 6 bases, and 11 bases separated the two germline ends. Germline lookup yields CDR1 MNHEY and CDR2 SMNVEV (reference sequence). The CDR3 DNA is TGTGCCAGCAGTTTATCTCCCAGGGGGGCCGGGGAGCTGTTTTTT. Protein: CASSLSPRGAGELFF.

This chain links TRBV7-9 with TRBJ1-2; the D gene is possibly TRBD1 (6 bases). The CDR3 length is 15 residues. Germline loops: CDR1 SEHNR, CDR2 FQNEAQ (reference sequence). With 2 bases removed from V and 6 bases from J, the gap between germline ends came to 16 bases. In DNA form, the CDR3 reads TGTGCCAGCAGCTTATCTACAGGGTCTGCTAATGGCTACACCTTC. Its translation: CASSLSTGSANGYTF. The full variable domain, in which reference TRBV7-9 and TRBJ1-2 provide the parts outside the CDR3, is DTGVSQNPRHKITKRGQNVTFRCDPISEHNRLYWYRQTLGQGPEFLTYFQNEAQLEKSRLLSDRFSAERPKGSFSTLEIQRTEQGDSAMYLCASSLSTGSANGYTFGSGTRLTVV.

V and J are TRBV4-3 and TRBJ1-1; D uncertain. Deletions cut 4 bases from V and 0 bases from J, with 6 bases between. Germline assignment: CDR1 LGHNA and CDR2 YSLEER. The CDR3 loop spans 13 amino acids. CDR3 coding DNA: TGCGCCAGCAGCCCCATGCTGAACACTGAAGCTTTCTTT. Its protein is CASSPMLNTEAFF.

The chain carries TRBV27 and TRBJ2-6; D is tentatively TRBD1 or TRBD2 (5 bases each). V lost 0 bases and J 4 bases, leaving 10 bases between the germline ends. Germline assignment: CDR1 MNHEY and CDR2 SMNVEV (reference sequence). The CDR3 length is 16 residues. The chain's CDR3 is CASSLSRGAGANVLTF. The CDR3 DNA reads TGTGCCAGCAGTTTATCGAGGGGCGCGGGGGCCAACGTCCTGACTTTC.

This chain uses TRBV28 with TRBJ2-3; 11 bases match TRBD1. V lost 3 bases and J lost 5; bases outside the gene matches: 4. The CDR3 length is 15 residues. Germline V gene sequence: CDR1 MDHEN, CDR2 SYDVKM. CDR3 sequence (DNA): TGTGCCAGCAGTTTCCGAGGGACAGGGGGAGATACGCAGTATTTT. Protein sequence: CASSFRGTGGDTQYF.

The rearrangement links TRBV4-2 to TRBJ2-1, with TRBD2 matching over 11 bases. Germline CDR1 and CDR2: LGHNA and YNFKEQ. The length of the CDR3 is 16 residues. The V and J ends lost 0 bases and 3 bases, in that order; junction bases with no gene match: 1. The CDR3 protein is CASSQDGTSGYNEQFF. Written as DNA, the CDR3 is TGTGCCAGCAGCCAAGATGGGACTAGCGGCTACAATGAGCAGTTCTTC.

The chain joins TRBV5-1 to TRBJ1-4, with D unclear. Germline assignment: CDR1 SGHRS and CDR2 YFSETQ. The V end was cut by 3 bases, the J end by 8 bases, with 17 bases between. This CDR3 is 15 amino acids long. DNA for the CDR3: TGCGCCAGCAGCTCTTCCGGGGTGATTGGGGAAAAACTGTTTTTT. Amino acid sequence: CASSSSGVIGEKLFF.

DNA of the CDR3: TGTGCCTGGAGGTTGGGACTAGCGGGAGTCGGGGATACGCAGTATTTT. Amino acids: CAWRLGLAGVGDTQYF. The rearrangement joins TRBV30 to TRBJ2-3, with TRBD2 matching over 14 bases. Germline V gene data show CDR1 as GTSNPN and CDR2 as SVGIG (reference sequence). The CDR3 runs 16 residues. Germline trimming cut 3 bases from V and 6 bases from J; bases unmatched to any gene: 8.